The 9 T cell receptor beta chains below come from one sample, sequenced in a study of blood T cell repertoires in COVID-19. Using immunoSEQ multiplex PCR, the repertoire was profiled, and TCRdb retains in-frame clones only, with some absent. Here the sample spans about 270,000 clones, 82% being singletons. The sequencing sample was made of peripheral blood. Receptors were obtained from a woman aged 18-30 years with acute or convalescent COVID-19.

The chain couples TRBV5-8 to TRBJ2-7; tentative D call: TRBD2 (6 bases). CDR1 and CDR2 (germline): SGHTS, YDEGEE. V shed 4 bases and J shed 5 bases, with 13 bases lying between them. This CDR3 region has 13 residues. CDR3 protein: CASSGGVGDEQYF. DNA of the CDR3: TGTGCCAGCAGCGGAGGGGTTGGTGACGAGCAGTACTTC.

The chain joins TRBV4-1 to TRBJ1-3; a possible D gene is TRBD1 (5 bases). V dropped 5 bases and J dropped 1 base, with 12 bases sitting between them. Germline V gene data show CDR1 as MGHRA and CDR2 as YSYEKL. The CDR3 is made up of 15 amino acids. For the CDR3, the DNA is TGCGCCAGCAGCTGGGGGGGAGGATCTGGAAACACCATATATTTT. Its protein is CASSWGGGSGNTIYF.

J is TRBJ1-3 and V is TRBV4-2; 7 nucleotides match TRBD1. CDR1 and CDR2 (germline): LGHNA, YNFKEQ. The V segment lost 4 bases and the J segment 0 bases; nucleotides outside the gene matches: 9. The CDR3 consists of 17 residues. The CDR3 sequence is CASSPRQGLHSGNTIYF. The CDR3, as DNA: TGTGCCAGCAGCCCACGACAGGGCCTCCACTCTGGAAACACCATATATTTT.

V and J are TRBV25-1 and TRBJ2-1; perhaps TRBD2 as D (6 bases). CDR3 length: 15 amino acids. V lost 1 base and J lost 7, with 14 bases in between. Germline V gene lookup returns CDR1 MGHDK and CDR2 SYGVNS. The CDR3 here is CASSESGRDMNEQFF. The CDR3 coding sequence is TGTGCCAGCAGTGAATCGGGGCGGGATATGAATGAGCAGTTCTTC.

In regard to this clone: Other DNA variants within this sample encode the same CDR3. The V and J genes are TRBV5-1 and TRBJ2-1, with 10 bases matching TRBD2. This CDR3 is built from 15 residues. Unmatched junction bases numbered 6, after V lost 0 bases and J lost 9 bases. Per germline, CDR1 SGHRS and CDR2 YFSETQ. As DNA, the CDR3 is TGCGCCAGCAGCTTGGGGCTAGCGGGAGTTCGTGAGCAGTTCTTC. Translated: CASSLGLAGVREQFF. Filled out from reference TRBV5-1 and TRBJ2-1, the complete variable domain reads KAGVTQTPRYLIKTRGQQVTLSCSPISGHRSVSWYQQTPGQGLQFLFEYFSETQRNKGNFPGRFSGRQFSNSRSEMNVSTLELGDSALYLCASSLGLAGVREQFFGPGTRLTVL.

The rearrangement uses TRBV13 and TRBJ1-2; the match to TRBD1 covers 8 bases. The V segment lost 5 bases and the J segment 5 bases; nucleotides outside the gene matches: 7. The CDR3 has 14 amino acids. Germline V gene data show CDR1 as PRHDT and CDR2 as FYEKMQ (reference sequence). CDR3 in amino acids: CASSNRGAPYGYTF. Written as DNA, the CDR3 is TGTGCCAGCAGCAACAGGGGGGCCCCTTATGGCTACACCTTC.

The chain has TRBV28 and TRBJ1-6; D is perhaps TRBD1 (6 bases). The V gene lost 5 bases and the J gene lost 4 bases, with 15 bases spanning the gap. The CDR3 contains 16 residues. Germline CDR1 reads MDHEN; CDR2 reads SYDVKM. CDR3: CASSVPQGGYNSPLHF. Written as DNA, the CDR3 is TGTGCCAGCAGTGTCCCACAGGGAGGGTATAATTCACCCCTCCACTTT.

The chain is built from TRBV21-1 and TRBJ1-1; TRBD1, the table's D call, lacks a check against the DNA. TRBV21-1 is classified as a pseudogene. This CDR3 comprises 12 residues. The CDR3 here is CASSKLASGAFF. The DNA of the CDR3 is TGTGCCAGCAGCAAACTCGCCTCAGGAGCTTTCTTT.

The J gene is TRBJ2-5, the V gene TRBV4-1, with TRBD1 matching over 11 bases. This CDR3 contains 16 residues. Germline loops: CDR1 MGHRA, CDR2 YSYEKL. V dropped 1 base and J dropped 5; count of bases not matched to a gene: 6. CDR3 sequence reads: CASSQAGTGGFETQYF. The CDR3 bases are TGCGCCAGCAGCCAAGCCGGGACAGGGGGTTTTGAGACCCAGTACTTC.